This TCR beta chain was profiled in a study of T-cell memory formation after mild COVID-19. In the study overall: Each donor largely had its own TCR clusters. The study, taken as a whole, reports: CD4+ clones that contracted lay mainly in CM and EM; CD8+ ones lay in EMRA. Memory from before infection featured some responding clones, which suggests cross-reactive memory joined. CD4/CD8 balance held among clones contracting day 15 to 85, and later expanders leaned CD4+.

For this clonotype: Its cognate antigen is unknown.

The V end was cut by 3 bases, the J end by 6 bases, with 10 bases between. Germline loops: CDR1 SGHNT, CDR2 YYREEE (reference sequence). The CDR3 has 14 amino acids. TCRdb analysed the 5' RACE reads with MiXCR anew, one entry per CDR3 protein. In the table there are about 110,000 distinct CDR3 sequences, around 12% of which are singletons. The specimen was PBMCs or a T cell subset sorted from them (not recorded which). The rearrangement links TRBV5-4 to TRBJ2-6; D gene ambiguous. The sequence derives from an adult woman who had mild COVID-19 (a few samples of this study predate the infection). Cell type and time point are not known. The CDR3 DNA reads TGTGCCAGCAGCTGGCGAGGTGAGGCCAACGTCCTGACTTTC. It translates to CASSWRGEANVLTF.